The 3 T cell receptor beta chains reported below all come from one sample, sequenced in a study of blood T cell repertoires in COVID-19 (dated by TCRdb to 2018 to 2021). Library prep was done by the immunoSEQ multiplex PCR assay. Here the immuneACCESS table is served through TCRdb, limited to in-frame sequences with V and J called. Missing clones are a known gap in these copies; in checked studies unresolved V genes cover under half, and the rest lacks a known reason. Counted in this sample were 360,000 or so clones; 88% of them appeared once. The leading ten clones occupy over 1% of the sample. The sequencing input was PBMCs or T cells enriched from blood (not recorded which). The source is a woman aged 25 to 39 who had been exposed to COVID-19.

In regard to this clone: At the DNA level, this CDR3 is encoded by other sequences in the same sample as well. CDR3: CASSSGLAGTYEQYF. CDR3 bases: TGTGCCAGCAGTTCGGGACTAGCGGGAACCTACGAGCAGTACTTC. The rearrangement joins TRBV27 to TRBJ2-7, with 13 bases matching TRBD2. The junction had 2 bases not matched to a gene; V was cut back by 4 bases and J by 2 bases. Germline-derived CDR1 and CDR2 are MNHEY and SMNVEV (reference sequence). The CDR3 is made up of 15 amino acids.

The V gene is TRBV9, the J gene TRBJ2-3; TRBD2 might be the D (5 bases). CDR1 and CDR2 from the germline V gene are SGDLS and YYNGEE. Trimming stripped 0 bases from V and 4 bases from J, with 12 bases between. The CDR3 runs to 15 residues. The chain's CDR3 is CASSVGGGDADTQYF. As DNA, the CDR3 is TGTGCCAGCAGCGTAGGCGGAGGCGACGCAGATACGCAGTATTTT. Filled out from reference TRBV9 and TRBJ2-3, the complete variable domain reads DSGVTQTPKHLITATGQRVTLRCSPRSGDLSVYWYQQSLDQGLQFLIQYYNGEERAKGNILERFSAQQFPDLHSELNLSSLELGDSALYFCASSVGGGDADTQYFGPGTRLTVL.

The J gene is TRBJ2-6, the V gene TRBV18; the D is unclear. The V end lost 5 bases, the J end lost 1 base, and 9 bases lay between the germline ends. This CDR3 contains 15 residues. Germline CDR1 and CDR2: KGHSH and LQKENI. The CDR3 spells CASSNRRSGANVLTF. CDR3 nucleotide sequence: TGTGCCAGCTCAAATCGCCGGTCTGGGGCCAACGTCCTGACTTTC. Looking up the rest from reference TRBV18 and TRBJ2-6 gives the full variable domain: NAGVMQNPRHLVRRRGQEARLRCSPMKGHSHVYWYRQLPEEGLKFMVYLQKENIIDESGMPKERFSAEFPKEGPSILRIQQVVRGDSAAYFCASSNRRSGANVLTFGAGSRLTVL.